These 13 T cell receptor beta chains were all obtained from the same sample, sequenced in a study of early T cells in non-severe SARS-CoV-2 infection. MiXCR, applied by TCRdb to the 5' RACE reads, yields one record per CDR3 protein. The table shows more than 35,000 distinct CDR3 sequences, with roughly 11% occurring only once. Sequencing used whole blood. These receptor sequences come from an adult who was a healthcare worker with PCR-confirmed SARS-CoV-2 infection or an uninfected control (not recorded which).

In this sample, this clonotype turned up many times. The gene calls are TRBV18 and TRBJ2-7; 8 bases match TRBD2. V shed 2 bases, J shed 0 bases, and the junction held 3 bases outside the gene matches. From germline, CDR1 is KGHSH and CDR2 LQKENI. The CDR3 totals 15 residues. CDR3 loop: CASSPLSGSSYEQYF. CDR3 nucleotide sequence: TGTGCCAGCTCACCATTGAGCGGGAGCTCCTACGAGCAGTACTTC.

This clonotype was detected ten times or more. The chain combines TRBV6-5 with TRBJ2-7; TRBD1 aligns across 7 bases. The ends lost 6 bases at V and 5 bases at J; junction bases unmatched: 16. The CDR3 extends over 16 amino acids. Germline assignment: CDR1 MNHEY and CDR2 SVGAGI. The CDR3 spells CASRARPGQVQNEQYF. CDR3 bases: TGTGCCAGCAGGGCTCGCCCTGGACAGGTACAGAACGAGCAGTACTTC.

The CDR3 region is CSVHREAPAEAFF. CDR3 sequence (DNA): TGCAGCGTTCACAGGGAGGCCCCTGCTGAAGCTTTCTTT. The chain is built from TRBV29-1 and TRBJ1-1, with D possibly being TRBD1 (6 bases). The CDR3 contains 13 residues. The ends were cut back, 5 bases at V and 6 bases at J, with 16 bases in the middle. Germline V CDR1 and CDR2: SQVTM, ANQGSEA.

This clonotype was detected only a few times. The junction does not match germline at one end; this may be a read error. This chain joins TRBV12-3 or TRBV12-4 and TRBJ2-4; 8 bases map to TRBD1. CDR3 length: 14 amino acids. The CDR3 DNA reads TGTGCCAGCAGTTTGGTGGACAGGGCCAACATTCAGTACTTT. Residues: CASSLVDRANIQYF.

This chain uses TRBV28 with TRBJ2-7, with 8 bases matching TRBD1. Trimming removed 1 base from V and 6 bases from J; junction bases left unmatched: 5. Germline CDR1 and CDR2: MDHEN and SYDVKM. The CDR3 has 14 residues. The chain's CDR3 is CASSLSPGGAEQYF. Written as DNA, the CDR3 is TGTGCCAGCAGTTTATCCCCAGGGGGCGCCGAGCAGTACTTC.

About this clonotype: The conserved closing phenylalanine or tryptophan is absent in this CDR3, likely reflecting a read error. This rearrangement joins TRBV27 to TRBJ2-3; 12 bases line up with TRBD2. The CDR3 consists of 16 residues. V shed 6 bases and J 2 bases; nucleotides not matched to a gene: 6. Germline values: CDR1 MNHEY, CDR2 SMNVEV (reference sequence). As DNA, the CDR3 is TGTGCCAGCAGCCCCCTAGCGGGAGGGGTCACAGATACGCAGTATTCT. The encoded protein is CASSPLAGGVTDTQYS.

This sequence joins TRBV7-2 and TRBJ1-3, with 8 bases aligning to TRBD1. The CDR3 runs to 16 residues. Germline V CDR1 and CDR2: SGHTA, FQGNSA. V lost 5 bases, J lost 0 bases, and 6 bases stayed unmatched. CDR3 nucleotides: TGTGCCAGCAGCCCAGGGGGCGGGATCTCTGGAAACACCATATATTTT. It codes for CASSPGGGISGNTIYF.

The rearrangement links TRBV7-3 to TRBJ2-5, with 8 bases matching TRBD2. J lost 7 bases, V lost 4 bases, and 5 bases had no gene match. The CDR3 extends over 13 amino acids. From germline, CDR1 is SGHTA and CDR2 FQGTGA. CDR3 protein: CASSSDSGGTQYF. DNA for the CDR3: TGTGCCAGCAGCTCCGACAGCGGGGGGACCCAGTACTTC.

This clonotype appeared once. The rearrangement joins TRBV7-2 to TRBJ2-3; no definite D call. Germline values: CDR1 SGHTA, CDR2 FQGNSA. V lost 5 bases, J lost 3 bases, and 6 bases lay in between. The CDR3 runs to 12 residues. The CDR3 protein is CASSHRTDTQYF. The CDR3 DNA reads TGTGCCAGCAGCCACAGAACAGATACGCAGTATTTT.

This clonotype was recorded a few times. This sequence joins TRBV28 and TRBJ2-7; 7 bases map to TRBD1. The germline gives CDR1 MDHEN, CDR2 SYDVKM. V was clipped by 5 bases and J by 6 bases; unmatched bases: 4. This CDR3 is built from 12 residues. The CDR3 sequence is CASSTTGFEQYF. CDR3 sequence (DNA): TGTGCCAGCAGTACGACAGGGTTCGAGCAGTACTTC.

In this sample, this clonotype turned up many times. This chain joins TRBV28 and TRBJ2-5, with a tentative D call TRBD2 (6 bases). Per germline, CDR1 MDHEN and CDR2 SYDVKM. V was trimmed by 5 bases and J by 3 bases, leaving 7 bases between them. The CDR3 runs to 12 residues. CDR3 in amino acids: CASSTSKETQYF. The CDR3 DNA follows: TGTGCCAGCAGTACTAGCAAAGAGACCCAGTACTTC.

This chain uses TRBV28 with TRBJ2-5; a weak D match, TRBD2 (6 bases). The germline V gene encodes CDR1 MDHEN and CDR2 SYDVKM. The CDR3 covers 12 residues. Trimming shortened V by 11 bases and J by 1 base, and 11 bases separated the two germline ends. The CDR3 sequence is CAVAGIQETQYF. DNA for the CDR3: TGTGCCGTTGCGGGAATCCAAGAGACCCAGTACTTC.

A word on this clonotype: A much larger clonotype is one base distant, so this may be a read error. V is TRBV15 and J is TRBJ2-3; no clear D gene. Germline CDR1 reads LNHNV; CDR2 reads YYDKDF (reference sequence). This CDR3 has 14 residues. The CDR3 protein is CATNRDQAGDTQYF. The CDR3 nucleotides are TGTGCCACCAACAGAGATCAGGCCGGAGATACGCAGTATTTT.